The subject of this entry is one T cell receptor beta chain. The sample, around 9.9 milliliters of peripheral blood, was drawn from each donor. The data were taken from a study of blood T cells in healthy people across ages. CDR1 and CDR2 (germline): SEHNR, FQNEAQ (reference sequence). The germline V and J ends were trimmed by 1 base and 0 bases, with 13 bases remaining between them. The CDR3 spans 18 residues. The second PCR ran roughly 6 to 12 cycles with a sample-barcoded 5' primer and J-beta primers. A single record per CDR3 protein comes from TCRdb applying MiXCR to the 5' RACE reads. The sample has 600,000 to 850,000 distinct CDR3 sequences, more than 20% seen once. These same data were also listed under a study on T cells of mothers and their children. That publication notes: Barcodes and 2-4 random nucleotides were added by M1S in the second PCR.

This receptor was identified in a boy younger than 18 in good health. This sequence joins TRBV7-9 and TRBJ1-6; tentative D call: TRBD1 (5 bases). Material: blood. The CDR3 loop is CASSLGTGPSSYNSPLHF. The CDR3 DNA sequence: TGTGCCAGCAGCTTAGGTACGGGGCCAAGCTCCTATAATTCACCCCTCCACTTT.